Included here is one T cell receptor beta chain sequence, with context. The sorted Tregs were CD4+CD25+CD127-/low cells. Using its own MiXCR run on the 5' RACE reads, TCRdb lists one record per CDR3 protein. Of over 45,000 distinct CDR3 sequences in the sample, less than 30% were seen once. The germline V and J ends were trimmed by 6 bases and 0 bases, with 12 bases remaining between them. The CDR3 has 14 amino acids. The germline gives CDR1 DFQATT, CDR2 SNEGSKA (reference sequence). The J gene is TRBJ2-4, the V gene TRBV20-1, with unresolved D. The TCR was taken from a female donor with breast cancer. Sequenced sample: tumor-infiltrating Tregs sorted from the breast tumor. Here the CDR3 DNA reads TGCAGTGCCGACTTTGGGCCAGCCAAAAACATTCAGTACTTC. Translating gives CSADFGPAKNIQYF.